These T cell receptor beta chains were read from a single sample in a study of T-cell memory formation after mild COVID-19. TCRdb redid the calling of the 5' RACE reads with MiXCR, one entry per CDR3 protein. This sample has hundreds of thousands of distinct CDR3 sequences; roughly 23% occur once, and the top ten carry roughly an eighth. The sequenced sample consisted of PBMCs or a T cell subset sorted from them (not recorded which). The receptors were sampled from an adult woman who had mild COVID-19 (a few samples of this study predate the infection). Cell type and time point are not known. CDR3s include the opening cysteine and the closing phenylalanine or tryptophan. The D gene is left open where the match is weak. Clone size is not always given. Where it is, it says once, few, many or a class for expanded clones.

J gene	D gene	clone size	V gene	CDR3 protein	CDR3 DNA
TRBJ2-3	TRBD2	few	TRBV13	CASSLGVSGTADTQYF	TGTGCCAGCAGCTTAGGGGTTAGCGGGACGGCAGATACGCAGTATTTT
TRBJ2-1	-	many	TRBV5-1	CASSPTRSTSYNEQFF	TGCGCCAGCAGCCCCACGCGGAGCACCTCCTACAATGAGCAGTTCTTC
TRBJ1-2	-	few	TRBV19	CASSISGGRRGYTF	TGTGCCAGTAGTATTAGTGGGGGGCGCCGGGGCTACACCTTC
TRBJ2-1	-	-	TRBV5-1	CASSLDPRLGYNEQFF	TGCGCCAGCAGCTTGGACCCTAGGCTGGGTTACAATGAGCAGTTCTTC
TRBJ2-7	-	few	TRBV4-1	CASSQEFAYEQYF	TGCGCCAGCAGCCAAGAGTTTGCCTACGAGCAGTACTTC
TRBJ1-2	-	few	TRBV12-3/TRBV12-4	CASSLGQIYGYTF	TGTGCCAGCAGTTTAGGGCAGATATATGGCTACACCTTC
TRBJ2-2	TRBD1	few	TRBV5-5	CASSIHQGADTGELFF	TGTGCCAGCAGCATACATCAGGGGGCCGACACCGGGGAGCTGTTTTTT
TRBJ1-5	-	few	TRBV5-1	CASSLEVNQPQHF	TGCGCCAGCAGCTTGGAGGTAAATCAGCCCCAGCATTTT
TRBJ2-7	-	-	TRBV3-1	CASSETTQGEQYF	TGTGCCAGCAGCGAGACGACCCAGGGGGAGCAGTACTTC
TRBJ2-1	TRBD1	few	TRBV6-5	CASRGTGAGNEQFF	TGTGCCAGCAGGGGGACAGGGGCCGGGAATGAGCAGTTCTTC
TRBJ2-1	TRBD2	few	TRBV12-3/TRBV12-4	CASSLILVSAGGLNEQFF	TGTGCCAGCAGTTTAATTTTGGTTTCGGCGGGGGGGTTAAATGAGCAGTTCTTC
TRBJ1-1	-	few	TRBV10-3	CAIRQGDTEAFF	TGTGCCATCAGGCAGGGCGACACTGAAGCTTTCTTT
TRBJ2-1	-	few	TRBV24-1	CATSDGGSGWNEQFF	TGTGCCACCAGTGATGGCGGATCGGGATGGAATGAGCAGTTCTTC
TRBJ1-2	-	few	TRBV15	CATSRDPTVYGYTF	TGTGCCACCAGCAGAGATCCGACAGTCTATGGCTACACCTTC
TRBJ2-7	-	few	TRBV20-1	CSARSGRASSYEQYF	TGCAGTGCTAGATCGGGGCGGGCCTCCTCCTACGAGCAGTACTTC
TRBJ2-5	-	many	TRBV5-1	CASSLGARETQYF	TGCGCCAGCAGCTTGGGTGCCCGGGAGACCCAGTACTTC
TRBJ1-5	-	few	TRBV12-3/TRBV12-4	CASKSGVSNQPQHF	TGTGCCAGCAAGTCAGGGGTAAGCAATCAGCCCCAGCATTTT
TRBJ2-1	TRBD2	-	TRBV11-3	CASSPRTSGADNEQFF	TGTGCCAGCAGCCCACGGACTAGCGGGGCTGACAATGAGCAGTTCTTC
TRBJ2-7	-	few	TRBV21-1	CASSKKEDPNIPYEQYF	TGTGCCAGCAGCAAGAAGGAAGACCCCAACATCCCGTACGAGCAGTACTTC
TRBJ1-1	-	-	TRBV5-1	CASRAGTGNTEAFF	TGTGCCAGCAGGGCCGGGACGGGGAACACTGAAGCTTTCTTT
TRBJ2-7	-	-	TRBV7-3	CASSLTATYEQYF	TGTGCCAGCAGCCTGACAGCAACCTACGAGCAGTACTTC
TRBJ2-7	-	few	TRBV5-6	CASSLGQRNYEQYF	TGTGCCAGCAGCCTGGGGCAGCGAAACTACGAGCAGTACTTC
TRBJ2-1	-	-	TRBV29-1	CSVGSGPWYNEQFF	TGCAGCGTTGGCTCAGGGCCGTGGTACAATGAGCAGTTCTTC
TRBJ2-7	-	-	TRBV18	CASSPTGSGEQYF	TGTGCCAGCTCACCCACAGGGTCTGGCGAGCAGTACTTC
TRBJ2-5	-	-	TRBV3-1	CASSQYVTSQETQYF	TGTGCCAGCAGCCAATATGTGACGTCTCAAGAGACCCAGTACTTC
TRBJ1-4	TRBD1	-	TRBV12-3/TRBV12-4	CASSLGQGDTNEKLFF	TGTGCCAGCAGTTTGGGACAGGGGGATACTAATGAAAAACTGTTTTTT
TRBJ2-3	TRBD2	-	TRBV5-1	CASSGGELTTDTQYF	TGCGCCAGCAGCGGGGGGGAACTTACCACAGATACGCAGTATTTT
TRBJ1-6	-	many	TRBV20-1	CSPQPSSYNSPLHF	TGCAGTCCACAGCCGAGCTCCTATAATTCACCCCTCCACTTT
TRBJ1-1	-	-	TRBV15	CATSSLGQGNTEAFF	TGTGCCACCAGCTCCTTAGGGCAGGGAAACACTGAAGCTTTCTTT
TRBJ2-7	-	-	TRBV7-6	CASSSGEKLYEQYF	TGTGCCAGCAGCTCAGGGGAAAAACTCTACGAGCAGTACTTC
TRBJ1-6	-	once	TRBV7-2	CASSVEPSPLHF	TGTGCCAGCAGCGTAGAGCCATCACCCCTCCACTTT
TRBJ1-1	-	-	TRBV27	CASSFGGVGTEAFF	TGTGCCAGCAGTTTTGGGGGGGTGGGCACTGAAGCTTTCTTT
TRBJ1-1	-	-	TRBV19	CASKEGGGRSEAFF	TGTGCCAGTAAAGAGGGCGGGGGTAGATCTGAAGCTTTCTTT
TRBJ1-5	-	-	TRBV19	CASSIGAGFYQPQHF	TGTGCCAGTAGTATAGGAGCCGGGTTTTATCAGCCCCAGCATTTT